The 16 T cell receptor beta chains below come from one sample, sequenced in a study of blood T cell repertoires in COVID-19 (dated by TCRdb to between 2020 and 2021). Library prep was done by the immunoSEQ multiplex PCR assay. TCRdb carries this immuneACCESS record with in-frame sequences only. Its versions omit some clonotypes, under half of them owing to an unresolved V gene in the studies checked, with the rest unexplained. Present in this sample are around 250,000 clones, roughly 82% of which were seen just once. The ten largest clones add up to 5.5% to 6.5% of the sample. Sequencing input: peripheral blood. These receptors came from a woman aged 80 or older with COVID-19, enrolled during active disease.

The rearrangement links TRBV5-8 to TRBJ1-1, with TRBD1 matching 8 bases. The CDR3 runs to 15 residues. Per the germline V gene, CDR1 is SGHTS and CDR2 is YDEGEE. The J segment lost 5 bases and the V segment lost 3 bases, leaving 9 bases of the junction unmatched. CDR3 coding DNA: TGTGCCAGCAGCTCATCAGGGGGCGAAGGGACTGAAGCTTTCTTT. It is translated as CASSSSGGEGTEAFF.

The chain employs TRBV9 and TRBJ2-5, with TRBD2 as a possible D gene (5 bases). Germline lookup yields CDR1 SGDLS and CDR2 YYNGEE. This CDR3 has 16 amino acids. Trimming pared 0 bases from V and 2 bases from J, leaving 14 bases between. The CDR3 coding sequence is TGTGCCAGCAGCGTAGGACCCGGACTCCAGCAAGAGACCCAGTACTTC. It codes for CASSVGPGLQQETQYF.

The chain uses TRBV5-5 and TRBJ2-3; D gene ambiguous. This CDR3 contains 14 residues. Trimming removed 1 base at V and 2 bases at J, with 8 bases between. The germline V gene has CDR1 SGHKS and CDR2 YYEKEE (reference sequence). DNA of the CDR3: TGTGCCAGCAGCTTGACGGGTGTCACAGATACGCAGTATTTT. This encodes CASSLTGVTDTQYF.

The V and J genes are TRBV7-3 and TRBJ2-7, with TRBD2 identical over 7 bases. V lost 2 bases to trimming and J lost 6 bases; unmatched junction nucleotides: 1. Germline V gives CDR1 SGHTA, CDR2 FQGTGA. This CDR3 is 12 amino acids long. The CDR3 is CASSLWGGEQYF. As DNA, the CDR3 is TGTGCCAGCAGCTTATGGGGGGGCGAGCAGTACTTC.

This chain links TRBV7-2 with TRBJ1-1, with D maybe TRBD1 (5 bases). The V end lost 3 bases, the J end lost 0 bases, and 11 bases lay between the germline ends. Germline CDR1 and CDR2: SGHTA and FQGNSA. CDR3 length: 15 residues. The CDR3 here is CASSFSAGLNTEAFF. In DNA form, the CDR3 reads TGTGCCAGCAGCTTTAGCGCGGGGCTGAACACTGAAGCTTTCTTT.

The V call is TRBV6-5, the J call TRBJ2-3; 8 bases align to TRBD2. Trimming took 6 bases from V and 2 from J; bases not matched to a gene: 4. The length of the CDR3 is 14 residues. Germline V gene sequence: CDR1 MNHEY, CDR2 SVGAGI. The CDR3 protein is CASRLAVDTDTQYF. Written as DNA, the CDR3 is TGTGCCAGCAGACTAGCGGTAGACACAGATACGCAGTATTTT.

CDR3 sequence (DNA): TGTGCCAGCAGCCAGGGACAGGCCACAGATACGCAGTATTTT. This translates into CASSQGQATDTQYF. V gene TRBV11-2 combines with J gene TRBJ2-3; 8 bases align to TRBD1. CDR3 length: 14 residues. Germline-derived CDR1 and CDR2 are SGHAT and FQNNGV. V shed 5 bases and J 2 bases; nucleotides not matched to a gene: 3.

The V call is TRBV15, the J call TRBJ2-1, with D tentatively TRBD1 (5 bases). The CDR3 totals 13 residues. Trimming shortened V by 3 bases and J by 7 bases, and 10 bases separated the two germline ends. From germline, CDR1 is LNHNV and CDR2 YYDKDF (reference sequence). The chain's CDR3 is CATSSRTRNEQFF. The CDR3 nucleotides read TGTGCCACCAGCAGCAGGACACGGAATGAGCAGTTCTTC. Together with reference TRBV15 and TRBJ2-1, the CDR3 gives the full variable domain: DAMVIQNPRYQVTQFGKPVTLSCSQTLNHNVMYWYQQKSSQAPKLLFHYYDKDFNNEADTPDNFQSRRPNTSFCFLDIRSPGLGDTAMYLCATSSRTRNEQFFGPGTRLTVL.

This CDR3 reads CASRGTGTGKYEQYF. In DNA form, the CDR3 reads TGTGCCAGCAGGGGGACGGGGACAGGGAAGTACGAGCAGTACTTC. The chain couples TRBV28 to TRBJ2-7, with TRBD1 identical over 9 bases. V lost 6 bases and J lost 4; bases outside the gene matches: 10. Germline V lookup: CDR1 MDHEN, CDR2 SYDVKM. There are 15 residues in the CDR3.

In this sample, this clone turned up a few times. The V and J genes are TRBV6-5 and TRBJ2-1; no clear D gene. From germline, CDR1 is MNHEY and CDR2 SVGAGI. V was pared by 0 bases and J by 5 bases, with 11 bases between. The CDR3 has 15 amino acids. The CDR3 sequence is CASSYSTYSNNEQFF. The CDR3 region has the DNA TGTGCCAGCAGTTACTCGACTTACTCGAACAATGAGCAGTTCTTC.

In this sample, this clone turned up once. The V gene is TRBV11-2, the J gene TRBJ1-4; TRBD1 aligns across 9 bases. The germline V gene encodes CDR1 SGHAT and CDR2 FQNNGV. The junction had 3 bases not matched to a gene; V was cut back by 1 base and J by 6 bases. This CDR3 is 15 amino acids long. CDR3 sequence (DNA): TGTGCCAGCAGCTTAGGGGACAGGGAGTATGAAAAACTGTTTTTT. This gives the protein CASSLGDREYEKLFF.

This clone has more than one count but fewer than ten. The V and J genes are TRBV6-5 and TRBJ1-1, with unresolved D. This CDR3 region has 15 residues. Trimming took 5 bases from V and 0 from J, leaving 13 bases between them. CDR1 MNHEY and CDR2 SVGAGI come from the germline V gene. The CDR3 bases are TGTGCCAGCAGTAACCTAGGGAGTTTGAACACTGAAGCTTTCTTT. It translates to CASSNLGSLNTEAFF.

The rearrangement joins TRBV28 to TRBJ1-2, with TRBD1 identical over 9 bases. V lost 4 bases and J lost 3; bases outside the gene matches: 9. Looked up from germline, CDR1 is MDHEN and CDR2 is SYDVKM. This CDR3 has 16 residues. The CDR3 is CASSSPGTGRHYGYTF. In DNA, the CDR3 is TGTGCCAGCAGTTCTCCCGGGACAGGGAGACACTATGGCTACACCTTC.

The V call is TRBV2, the J call TRBJ1-4; D call uncertain. Germline CDR1 is SNHLY and CDR2 is FYNNEI. V was cut by 10 bases and J by 8 bases, with 23 bases left in between. This CDR3 has 15 amino acids. The chain's CDR3 is CATVFDGGKYEKLFF. CDR3 DNA sequence: TGTGCCACCGTTTTTGATGGAGGGAAGTACGAAAAACTGTTTTTT.

The CDR3 DNA is TGTGCCAGCAGAGTAGAACAGGGGGCCCTGAACACTGAAGCTTTCTTT. Translation gives CASRVEQGALNTEAFF. The rearrangement joins TRBV6-6 to TRBJ1-1, with 9 bases aligning to TRBD1. The CDR3 consists of 16 residues. The V gene end was trimmed by 6 bases and the J gene end by 0 bases; junction bases not matched to a gene: 8. The V gene's germline CDR1 is MNHNY and CDR2 SVGAGI (reference sequence).

The chain employs TRBV5-1 and TRBJ1-1, with 10 bases matching TRBD1. Germline lookup yields CDR1 SGHRS and CDR2 YFSETQ. CDR3 size: 15 residues. Trimming cost V 4 bases and J 4 bases; bases outside gene matches: 7. CDR3 nucleotide sequence: TGCGCCAGCAGCGAGACAGGGGGCCGGGGCACTGAAGCTTTCTTT. Encoded protein: CASSETGGRGTEAFF.